This TCR beta chain was recorded in a study of vaccination and CD4 T cells after COVID-19 (dated by TCRdb to 2022 to 2024). At the level of the whole study: Every convalescent patient had a positive nasal swab PCR test for SARS-CoV-2, with mild disease in 9 or 10 patients and severe disease in one. The convalescent cohort comprised six males and four females, including two Hispanic individuals, seven Caucasians, two Asians and one multiracial person. Two doses of either the Pfizer-BioNTech BNT162b2 vaccine (n=8) or the Moderna mRNA-1273 vaccine (n=2) were administered to participants. Post-COVID blood samples from convalescent patients were collected a median of about 110 days after diagnosis, with a range of roughly 30 to 170 days. Post-vaccine blood samples were obtained a median of about 77 days after the second vaccine dose, with a range of roughly 14 to 241 days. Culture stimuli were overlapping spike peptide pools from SARS-CoV-2 and from the common cold coronaviruses HCoV-NL63, HCoV-OC43 and HCoV-229E. Control cultures used a CEFX viral epitope pool as positive control, an HIV-1 Nef peptide pool as negative control, or no peptide. The spike-specific CD4+ TCR repertoire was compared before and after mRNA vaccination in around ten COVID-19 convalescent patients and a handful of infection-naive healthy vaccine recipients.

The trim is 6 bases for V and 7 bases for J, with a gap of 13 bases between the germline ends. The CDR3 measures 14 amino acids from cysteine to phenylalanine. Just CDR3 DNA is preserved here, 42 bases in frame from base 1. Beyond this particular receptor, the publication reports: The number of convalescent patients in the study was relatively small, and the study did not examine early timepoints following natural infection. In convalescent patients, a median approximately 83% of post-vaccine SARS-CoV-2-reactive clones were detected only after vaccination, and vaccine-specific priming was suggested by this finding. The median count of SARS-CoV-2-reactive clonotypes went up from 20 to 25 after infection to roughly 38 after vaccination, although the change was not significant. Nearly all vaccine-specific clones in convalescent patients (304 of 307) were mono-reactive for SARS-CoV-2 spike rather than cross-reactive with common cold coronaviruses.

To note about this clonotype: The antigen this receptor binds is unknown. It has no much larger one-base neighbor in the sample; base qualities were not kept.

Library preparation was by PCR. TCR sequencing of DNA from cultured CD4+ T cells used the Oncomine TCR Beta short-read assay at the Johns Hopkins FTIC core. The QIAamp micro DNA kit was used to extract genomic DNA from the cultured CD4+ T cells. Oncomine TCR Beta libraries made from cultured CD4+ T cells were pooled using unique dual indexes and sequenced on an Illumina iSeq 100. From the authors' description of their analysis: Non-productive sequences were removed, and CDR3s that did not start with C, did not end with F or W, or were shorter than 7 amino acids were discarded. The MANAFEST web application identified antigen-specific clonotypes by comparing peptide-stimulated wells against reference wells and other culture wells. An FDR below 0.05, an odds ratio above 5, and a productive frequency above 0.1% in at least two of three replicate wells were required for clones to be considered positive. Clonotypes that were significantly expanded in both SARS-CoV-2 spike wells and at least one common cold coronavirus spike condition were defined as cross-reactive. Similarity between CDR3 sequences was evaluated in R version 3.6.1 using Levenshtein distances (stringdist) and unrooted phylogenetic trees (ape). Using fastp trimming at Q25 and MiXCR clonotype assembly, TCRdb reanalyzed the public sequencing data and kept in-frame beta chains. Every CDR3 protein is listed once, alongside the most common genes and DNA of its rows. V and J calls and clone size were set by TCRdb, not the authors. This sample is represented by 6,100 or so distinct CDR3 sequences; around 50% of them were singletons. The ten biggest clones cover about a third of the sample.

The treatment or condition label corresponds to: approximately nine-day PBMC culture with coronavirus spike peptide pools or control peptides (ViraFEST assay). The study used the ViraFEST assay, which expanded antigen-specific T cells with peptide pools and then identified expanded clonotypes by TCR sequencing. The convalescent patients' positive SARS-CoV-2 PCR tests were from March to December 2020, which was before the Alpha, Beta and Delta variants emerged in the United States. Each well held fewer than 2.5 million PBMCs cultured with roughly 10 ug/ml peptide pools in IMDM containing 5% human AB serum and 9 to 10 IU/ml IL-2. On days 3 and 7, half of the culture medium was replaced with fresh IL-2-containing medium. After roughly nine days of culture, CD4+ T cells were isolated by negative selection using the EasySep CD4+ T cell isolation kit. Ficoll-Paque Plus gradient centrifugation was used to isolate PBMCs from whole blood, and the isolated PBMCs were then either used fresh or cryopreserved at -140C. Triplicate wells were generally used for each culture condition.

The rearrangement joined TRBV12-3 or TRBV12-4 to TRBJ1-6, and perhaps TRBD1 as D gene, on 5 matching bases. This receptor was obtained from a human donor who had recovered from COVID-19. Sequencing was done on a sample of CD4+ T cells from blood, cultured in vitro. The sequence in DNA is TGTGCCAGCAGACCGGGACGGGAGAATTCACCCCTCCACTTT. It codes for CASRPGRENSPLHF.